This TCR beta chain appears in the sequencing data of a study of shared clonotypes between healthy human individuals. Study-wide background: Three plates each covered CD4 naive and memory; CD8 naive two, CD8 memory one.

All donors qualified as healthy HIV-negative adults and had experienced no recent acute infections or vaccinations. The CDR3 runs to 16 residues. V was clipped by 3 bases and J by 1 base, with 14 bases between them. Germline V lookup: CDR1 MRHNA, CDR2 SNTAGT. Sequencing was at deep level. The repertoire was sequenced with immunoSEQ multiplex PCR; TCRdb's copy has only in-frame clones and lacks some. The table has 85,000 to 100,000 clones, roughly three quarters seen once. This clone was seen only a few times. The material sequenced was memory CD8+ T cells sorted from blood. The sample's subset: CD45RO+ cells pooled with CCR7-negative TemRA cells. The chain is built from TRBV6-4 and TRBJ2-3, with D perhaps TRBD1 (7 bases). The sequence was obtained from a man between 25 and 39 years old in good health. The CDR3 sequence is CASSETGGGGTDTQYF. The CDR3 nucleotides read TGTGCCAGCAGTGAAACTGGAGGGGGCGGCACAGATACGCAGTATTTT.